This T cell receptor (beta chain) originates from a study of prognosis after radiotherapy for stage I lung cancer (dated by TCRdb to 2020 to 2023). Some background on the complete study: Between early 2018 and 2019, fewer than 20 patients with stage I NSCLC were enrolled in Nanjing, China. There were around 15 patients with newly diagnosed primary stage I lung tumors and a handful of patients with oligometastatic NSCLC after surgical resection of the primary tumor. All patients were regarded as medically inoperable, because of comorbidities in more than ten patients and refusal of surgery in roughly seven patients. The cohort was made up of under 15 men and a handful of women, with a median age of around 68 years and an age range of roughly 50 to 84 years. Tumor histology was squamous cell carcinoma in about 7 patients and adenocarcinoma in about a dozen. SBRT was given in 3 to 5 fractions with a biologically effective dose of at least 100 Gy, using image-guided IMRT or VMAT. Concurrent therapy was not administered to any patient alongside SBRT. Four of the 19 patients developed distant metastases after SBRT, at a median of roughly seven months; the other 15 showed no significant progression. This study profiled peripheral blood TCR beta repertoires from stage I NSCLC patients before and after stereotactic body radiotherapy and linked the repertoires to distant failure. The study sequenced about 40 blood samples from some 20 patients, one before and one after SBRT per patient. Broad study findings and their caveats: Post-SBRT Shannon entropy and its change from baseline were lower in patients who developed distant metastases; baseline Shannon entropy was not associated with metastases. All reported P values were unadjusted for multiple comparisons. Tumor specificity of expanded TCR clones was not determined. After SBRT, the count of unique TCR clones dropped from a median of approximately 10,000 beforehand to about 6,800 afterward (Wilcoxon paired P=0.011). The study was limited by its small cohort and short follow-up, and the findings require independent validation. Differences in TRBV and TRBJ usage frequencies by metastasis status were reportedly observed in two V genes at baseline and in about 10 V and two J genes after SBRT.

No patient had a history of other malignancies or prior chemotherapy or radiotherapy, and all had node-negative disease on CT and PET/CT. At each of two time points, approximately 6 milliliters of peripheral venous blood were collected in EDTA tubes. PBMCs were isolated by Ficoll-Paque Plus density-gradient centrifugation. Immediately after collection, samples were stored at -80 degrees C until analysis. Germline trimming: 3 bases from V, 6 bases from J; junction bases outside gene matches: 11. Via the germline V gene, CDR1 is SGHRS and CDR2 YFSETQ. Measured from the cysteine to the phenylalanine, the CDR3 is 15 residues long. Kept here is only the CDR3 DNA, which spans 45 bases and is read in frame from base 1. There are many counts of this clonotype. The antigen it binds to is not known. Base qualities are not provided; no much larger clone lies one nucleotide away. Two rounds of multiplex PCR were used to amplify the TCR beta CDR3 region from genomic DNA. The first PCR round used primers specific to each TRBV and TRBJ gene, with sequences filed in Chinese patent CN105087789A. The second PCR round used universal primers. The Roche High Pure PCR Template Preparation Kit was used to extract genomic DNA from frozen PBMCs. Libraries were sequenced paired-end with 151 bp reads on an Illumina HiSeq 3000. For the original study's pipeline: CutAdapt was used to discard raw reads that did not contain the multiplex PCR primer sequences. PEAR was used to merge high-quality paired reads into contigs. MiXCR assigned TRB V, D and J gene segments to each contig by aligning to reference sequences. CDR3 sequences were clustered by base quality and sequence similarity to remove sequencing errors. Shannon entropy normalized by the natural log of productive TCR sequence number was used as the measure of diversity. Clonality was defined as one minus Shannon entropy divided by the natural log of the number of unique clonotypes. Using the Youden index from ROC curves, the researchers picked the repertoire-metric cut-offs for progression-free survival, and all analyses were carried out in R 3.5.3. TCRdb trimmed public reads at Q25 via fastp, called clones via MiXCR and kept in-frame beta chains. Each entry is one CDR3 protein sequence, shown with its most common DNA and genes. The V and J calls follow TCRdb's processing rather than the paper's. The sample contains more than 30,000 distinct CDR3 sequences, about 42% of them found a single time. 15% of the sample is in the top ten clones.

The chain links TRBV5-1 with TRBJ2-7; 8 middle bases align to TRBD2. The specimen comprised PBMCs, sampled before or after stereotactic body radiation therapy (not recorded which). The TCR comes from a donor over 45 with non-small cell lung cancer. The nucleotide sequence reads as follows: TGCGCCAGCAGCTCGGGTAGAGCGGGAGTTGGCGAGCAGTACTTC. It encodes CASSSGRAGVGEQYF.